These 11 T cell receptor beta chains originate from one sample sequenced in a study of cytomegalovirus exposure and HLA in healthy donors. Both 60 Vbeta primers and 13 Jbeta primers went into the PCR. Assay: immunoSEQ multiplex PCR; the TCRdb copy retains only in-frame clones and omits some. The sample records around 150,000 clones, 73% being singletons. The sample consisted of PBMCs. The receptor source for this set is a human donor in good health.

This sequence joins TRBV5-4 and TRBJ2-3; D call uncertain. V was clipped by 0 bases and J by 0 bases, with 11 bases between them. The CDR3 is made up of 16 amino acids. The germline CDR1 and CDR2 sequences are SGHNT and YYREEE (reference sequence). The CDR3 coding sequence is TGTGCCAGCAGCTTGGTGGTAAGCCCTAGCACAGATACGCAGTATTTT. Protein product: CASSLVVSPSTDTQYF. Using reference TRBV5-4 and TRBJ2-3 for the parts outside the CDR3, the full variable domain is ETGVTQSPTHLIKTRGQQVTLRCSSQSGHNTVSWYQQALGQGPQFIFQYYREEENGRGNFPPRFSGLQFPNYSSELNVNALELDDSALYLCASSLVVSPSTDTQYFGPGTRLTVL.

The chain uses TRBV18 and TRBJ1-2, with a tentative D call TRBD1 (6 bases). The CDR3 contains 14 residues. V gave up 2 bases and J gave up 5 bases, with 12 bases separating them. Germline-derived CDR1 and CDR2 are KGHSH and LQKENI. The CDR3 spells CASSPGPGAYGYTF. The CDR3, as DNA: TGTGCCAGCTCACCAGGCCCAGGGGCGTATGGCTACACCTTC.

The V call is TRBV11-1, the J call TRBJ2-4, with D perhaps matching TRBD2 (5 bases). The V end was cut by 8 bases, the J end by 1 base, with 12 bases between. Germline lookup yields CDR1 SGHAT and CDR2 FQDESV (reference sequence). CDR3 length: 14 residues. The CDR3 coding sequence is TGTGCCAGCCAGGAACCGGGGGCCAAAAACATTCAGTACTTC. It translates to CASQEPGAKNIQYF.

The genes are TRBV9 and TRBJ2-5; 11 bases match TRBD1. With 3 bases clipped from V and 4 bases from J, the junction kept 5 bases outside the gene matches. Per germline, CDR1 SGDLS and CDR2 YYNGEE. The CDR3 is made up of 15 amino acids. In nucleotides, the CDR3 is TGTGCCAGCAGCGACCGGGACAGGGGGATAGAGACCCAGTACTTC. This encodes CASSDRDRGIETQYF.

The CDR3 protein is CASSQRGQGFEKLFF. Here the CDR3 DNA reads TGTGCCAGCAGCCAACGTGGACAGGGGTTTGAAAAACTGTTTTTT. The J gene is TRBJ1-4, the V gene TRBV4-2; TRBD1 matches at 9 bases. Germline CDR1 is LGHNA and CDR2 is YNFKEQ. The CDR3 spans 15 residues. V gave up 2 bases and J gave up 7 bases; unmatched junction bases: 5.

The chain employs TRBV5-8 and TRBJ2-1; TRBD1 is a possible D gene (5 bases). CDR1 SGHTS and CDR2 YDEGEE come from the germline V gene. The CDR3 runs 12 residues. V lost 3 bases, J lost 11 bases, and 12 bases lay in between. The CDR3 DNA reads TGTGCCAGCAGCTCAGACAGTCCAAAGCAGTTCTTC. It yields the protein CASSSDSPKQFF.

The chain recombines TRBV7-8 with TRBJ1-1, with D tentatively TRBD1 (5 bases). Trimming left V 1 base short and J 5 bases short, with 11 bases between. From germline, CDR1 is SGHVS and CDR2 FQNEAQ. The CDR3 covers 14 residues. For the CDR3, the DNA is TGTGCCAGCAGCTTAGGGCAGGGTCTAACTGAAGCTTTCTTT. This translates into CASSLGQGLTEAFF.

This clone occurred a few times. This chain connects TRBV7-8 to TRBJ1-2; D uncertain. Trimming left V 5 bases short and J 3 bases short, with 10 bases between. The CDR3 length is 13 residues. Germline lookup yields CDR1 SGHVS and CDR2 FQNEAQ. The CDR3: CASSIGRDYGYTF. The CDR3, as DNA: TGTGCCAGCAGCATCGGGCGGGACTATGGCTACACCTTC.

The chain joins TRBV29-1 to TRBJ1-2; 8 bases agree with TRBD1. CDR1 is SQVTM, CDR2 ANQGSEA, per germline. The V gene end was trimmed by 3 bases and the J gene end by 2 bases; junction bases not matched to a gene: 20. The CDR3 contains 19 residues. The CDR3 region has the DNA TGCAGCGTTGACCCTGGGGTGGGAAAACAGGGGGACGGAAACTATGGCTACACCTTC. Its protein product is CSVDPGVGKQGDGNYGYTF.

V usage is TRBV6-1 and J usage is TRBJ2-4, with TRBD2 as a possible D gene (7 bases). This CDR3 contains 14 residues. V lost 3 bases and J lost 9, with 15 bases in between. Germline-derived CDR1 and CDR2 are MNHNS and SASEGT. CDR3 protein: CASSDWGGNVIQYF. CDR3 bases: TGTGCCAGCAGTGACTGGGGGGGCAACGTCATTCAGTACTTC.

This chain joins TRBV6-1 and TRBJ2-5, with 8 bases lining up with TRBD2. Germline V gene lookup returns CDR1 MNHNS and CDR2 SASEGT. Germline trimming cut 6 bases from V and 2 bases from J; bases unmatched to any gene: 2. CDR3 length: 13 amino acids. DNA of the CDR3: TGTGCCAGCAGGGCTAGCGGGCAAGAGACCCAGTACTTC. Its translation is CASRASGQETQYF.